These 29 T cell receptor beta chains originate from one sample sequenced in a study of blood T cell repertoires in COVID-19. Clones were read by immunoSEQ multiplex PCR, and TCRdb kept only the in-frame ones, dropping some. The repertoire consists of 100,000 to 120,000 clones, with around 81% occurring once and the leading ten covering 8% to 9.5%. The specimen was peripheral blood. The receptors here all came from a woman between 65 and 79 years old with acute or convalescent COVID-19.

This clone is a singleton in its sample. CDR3 sequence reads: CASSPGQGHEQYF. For the CDR3, the DNA is TGTGCCAGCAGCCCCGGACAGGGCCACGAGCAGTACTTC. The rearrangement links TRBV11-3 to TRBJ2-7, with 8 bases fitting TRBD1. The CDR3 extends over 13 amino acids. The germline gives CDR1 SGHNT, CDR2 YENEEA. V dropped 5 bases and J dropped 5; count of bases not matched to a gene: 5.

The J gene is TRBJ2-7, the V gene TRBV27; possibly TRBD1 for D (5 bases). CDR1 MNHEY and CDR2 SMNVEV come from the germline V gene (reference sequence). This CDR3 has 13 amino acids. V was clipped by 3 bases and J by 5 bases, with 11 bases between them. CDR3 sequence (DNA): TGTGCCAGCAGTTTGTGGGGCGGCAACGAGCAGTACTTC. Translation: CASSLWGGNEQYF.

This clone was picked up one time. The gene calls are TRBV12-3 or TRBV12-4 and TRBJ1-3, with D perhaps TRBD1 (5 bases). Trimming pared 4 bases from V and 2 bases from J, leaving 6 bases between. The CDR3 is made up of 13 amino acids. CDR3 DNA sequence: TGTGCCAGCAGTTGGGGGGCTGGAAACACCATATATTTT. It yields the protein CASSWGAGNTIYF.

V and J are TRBV18 and TRBJ1-3, with no clear D. Trimming left V 1 base short and J 4 bases short, with 17 bases between. The CDR3 totals 17 residues. CDR1 is KGHSH, CDR2 LQKENI, per germline. In nucleotides, the CDR3 is TGTGCCAGCTCACCACGAAACAGTCCCGCGGGAGGAAACACCATATATTTT. Protein: CASSPRNSPAGGNTIYF.

V usage is TRBV18 and J usage is TRBJ2-7; the D is unclear. Germline V CDR1 and CDR2: KGHSH, LQKENI. Trimming took 4 bases from V and 8 from J, leaving 12 bases between them. CDR3 size: 12 residues. In nucleotides, the CDR3 is TGTGCCAGCTCACAGCTGGTCGACAAGCAGTACTTC. Residues: CASSQLVDKQYF.

This clone was seen once. V usage is TRBV19 and J usage is TRBJ1-5, with a tentative D call TRBD1 (5 bases). The CDR3 runs to 15 residues. Per the germline V gene, CDR1 is LNHDA and CDR2 is SQIVND (reference sequence). The germline V and J ends were trimmed by 3 bases and 2 bases, with 11 bases remaining between them. In nucleotides, the CDR3 is TGTGCCAGTAGTATGGAGGGGCTAGGCAATCAGCCCCAGCATTTT. Protein sequence: CASSMEGLGNQPQHF.

The chain has TRBV28 and TRBJ2-1; 7 nucleotides agree with TRBD2. The germline V gene encodes CDR1 MDHEN and CDR2 SYDVKM. J gave up 8 bases and V 7 bases, and 11 bases lay outside the gene matches. CDR3 length: 14 amino acids. The CDR3 sequence: CASTLTTSFDEQFF. In DNA, the CDR3 is TGTGCCAGCACCCTGACGACTAGCTTCGATGAGCAGTTCTTC. Combining the CDR3 with reference TRBV28 and TRBJ2-1 gives the whole variable domain DVKVTQSSRYLVKRTGEKVFLECVQDMDHENMFWYRQDPGLGLRLIYFSYDVKMKEKGDIPEGYSVSREKKERFSLILESASTNQTSMYLCASTLTTSFDEQFFGPGTRLTVL.

This clone is a singleton in its sample. The rearrangement uses TRBV6-2 or TRBV6-3 and TRBJ1-2; 7 positions agree with TRBD1. In germline, CDR1 is MNHEY, CDR2 SVGEGT. The trim removed 2 bases at V and 7 bases at J, leaving 4 bases unmatched. The CDR3 covers 13 residues. The CDR3 sequence: CASSYATGFGYTF. The CDR3 coding sequence is TGTGCCAGCAGTTACGCGACAGGGTTTGGCTACACCTTC.

The gene calls are TRBV7-2 and TRBJ2-4; D unresolved. This CDR3 contains 16 residues. Trimming removed 4 bases at V and 1 base at J, with 14 bases between. Per germline, CDR1 SGHTA and CDR2 FQGNSA. The CDR3 sequence is CASSSRGHTAKNIQYF. The DNA of the CDR3 is TGTGCCAGCAGCTCGCGTGGGCACACCGCCAAAAACATTCAGTACTTC.

V usage is TRBV9 and J usage is TRBJ1-2; D not certain. Germline CDR1 and CDR2: SGDLS and YYNGEE. V lost 3 bases, J lost 3 bases, and 9 bases lay in between. This CDR3 is 13 amino acids long. Here the CDR3 reads CASSEVGDYGYTF. CDR3 in DNA: TGTGCCAGCAGCGAAGTGGGCGACTATGGCTACACCTTC.

The chain uses TRBV18 and TRBJ2-7, with 8 positions matching TRBD1. Trimming cost V 6 bases and J 6 bases; bases outside gene matches: 16. The germline V gene has CDR1 KGHSH and CDR2 LQKENI. CDR3 size: 16 residues. The CDR3 protein is CASSPCPGQVDSEQYF. The CDR3 region has the DNA TGTGCCAGCTCCCCATGCCCGGGACAGGTAGATTCCGAGCAGTACTTC. The whole variable domain, filled in from reference TRBV18 and TRBJ2-7, reads NAGVMQNPRHLVRRRGQEARLRCSPMKGHSHVYWYRQLPEEGLKFMVYLQKENIIDESGMPKERFSAEFPKEGPSILRIQQVVRGDSAAYFCASSPCPGQVDSEQYFGPGTRLTVT.

The chain uses TRBV10-3 and TRBJ1-2, with TRBD1 matching over 7 bases. From germline, CDR1 is ENHRY and CDR2 SYGVKD. This CDR3 is 13 amino acids long. With 3 bases clipped from V and 8 bases from J, the junction kept 6 bases outside the gene matches. The CDR3 DNA follows: TGTGCCATCAGTGAAAGAACAGGGGAAGGCTACACCTTC. Amino acids: CAISERTGEGYTF.

The gene calls are TRBV29-1 and TRBJ2-7; 8 nucleotides agree with TRBD1. The germline CDR1 and CDR2 sequences are SQVTM and ANQGSEA. CDR3 length: 14 amino acids. J lost 4 bases, V lost 6 bases, and 11 bases had no gene match. CDR3 loop: CSVGTGAGSYEQYF. CDR3 nucleotides: TGCAGCGTCGGGACAGGTGCCGGGAGTTACGAGCAGTACTTC.

The chain uses TRBV7-9 and TRBJ1-6, with TRBD1 as a possible D gene (6 bases). The CDR3 totals 15 residues. Germline lookup yields CDR1 SEHNR and CDR2 FQNEAQ (reference sequence). V lost 1 base, J lost 3 bases, and 7 bases lay in between. The CDR3 loop reads CASSLEDSYNSPLHF. CDR3 nucleotide sequence: TGTGCCAGCAGCTTAGAGGACAGCTATAATTCACCCCTCCACTTT. Supplemented by reference TRBV7-9 and TRBJ1-6, the full variable domain reads DTGVSQNPRHKITKRGQNVTFRCDPISEHNRLYWYRQTLGQGPEFLTYFQNEAQLEKSRLLSDRFSAERPKGSFSTLEIQRTEQGDSAMYLCASSLEDSYNSPLHFGNGTRLTVT.

This sequence joins TRBV9 and TRBJ2-3, with 7 bases lining up with TRBD1. J lost 2 bases, V lost 0 bases, and 6 bases had no gene match. The CDR3 is 16 residues long. CDR1 is SGDLS, CDR2 YYNGEE, per germline. DNA of the CDR3: TGTGCCAGCAGCGTAGAGGGGGCCGCCAACACAGATACGCAGTATTTT. Translating it yields CASSVEGAANTDTQYF.

This chain uses TRBV28 with TRBJ2-1; 11 bases align to TRBD1. With 4 bases clipped from V and 6 bases from J, the junction kept 8 bases outside the gene matches. CDR1 and CDR2 from the germline V gene are MDHEN and SYDVKM. The CDR3 is made up of 16 amino acids. The CDR3 loop reads CASSYPGGTGGNEQFF. DNA of the CDR3: TGTGCCAGCAGTTACCCGGGGGGGACAGGGGGCAATGAGCAGTTCTTC. The variable domain in full, with the rest retrieved from reference TRBV28 and TRBJ2-1, is DVKVTQSSRYLVKRTGEKVFLECVQDMDHENMFWYRQDPGLGLRLIYFSYDVKMKEKGDIPEGYSVSREKKERFSLILESASTNQTSMYLCASSYPGGTGGNEQFFGPGTRLTVL.

The chain carries TRBV2 and TRBJ1-5; D gene ambiguous. CDR3 length: 14 amino acids. Germline assignment: CDR1 SNHLY and CDR2 FYNNEI. V was clipped by 4 bases and J by 5 bases, with 12 bases between them. In DNA, the CDR3 is TGTGCCAGCAGTGTAATCACAAACCATCAGCCCCAGCATTTT. It specifies CASSVITNHQPQHF.

The chain links TRBV3-1 (or the pseudogene TRBV3-2) to TRBJ2-7; D not resolved. With 3 bases removed from V and 7 bases from J, the gap between germline ends came to 7 bases. The CDR3 spans 11 residues. Germline V lookup: CDR1 LGHDT, CDR2 YNNKEL (reference sequence). The CDR3 DNA reads as TGTGCCAGCAGCCATCGCGGAGAGCAGTACTTC. Amino acid sequence: CASSHRGEQYF.

V gene TRBV28 combines with J gene TRBJ2-1, with 7 positions matching TRBD2. V lost 6 bases to trimming and J lost 6 bases; unmatched junction nucleotides: 11. Germline V gene lookup returns CDR1 MDHEN and CDR2 SYDVKM. This CDR3 comprises 15 residues. This CDR3 is CASRNGRENLNEQFF. The CDR3 nucleotides read TGTGCCAGCAGAAATGGGCGGGAGAACCTCAATGAGCAGTTCTTC.

The V gene is TRBV5-1, the J gene TRBJ2-7, with a possible D match to TRBD2 (6 bases). Between the trimmed V and J ends, which lost 3 bases and 6 bases, there was a span of 13 bases. Looked up from germline, CDR1 is SGHRS and CDR2 is YFSETQ. The CDR3 runs to 13 residues. The CDR3 loop reads CASSSGLGGEQYF. The DNA of the CDR3 is TGCGCCAGCAGCTCGGGCCTCGGGGGCGAGCAGTACTTC.

This clone appeared once. The chain is built from TRBV6-4 and TRBJ2-1; 10 nucleotides match TRBD2. Losses at the gene ends were 3 bases for V and 2 bases for J; bases not matched to a gene: 4. CDR3 length equals 16 residues. Germline values: CDR1 MRHNA, CDR2 SNTAGT. CDR3 nucleotide sequence: TGTGCCAGCAGTGAAAAGCGGGGGGGCCCCTACAATGAGCAGTTCTTC. As protein: CASSEKRGGPYNEQFF.

V gene TRBV15 combines with J gene TRBJ1-2, with TRBD1 matching over 10 bases. There are 18 residues in the CDR3. CDR1 and CDR2 from the germline V gene are LNHNV and YYDKDF (reference sequence). With V trimmed by 2 bases and J by 7 bases, 16 bases remained unmatched. CDR3 sequence (DNA): TGTGCCACCAGCAGACCCTTAAGGATGGGACAGGGGATCGGTGGCTACACCTTC. This encodes CATSRPLRMGQGIGGYTF. Full variable domain (missing parts from reference TRBV15 and TRBJ1-2): DAMVIQNPRYQVTQFGKPVTLSCSQTLNHNVMYWYQQKSSQAPKLLFHYYDKDFNNEADTPDNFQSRRPNTSFCFLDIRSPGLGDTAMYLCATSRPLRMGQGIGGYTFGSGTRLTVV.

The table lists this clone with a count of one. The rearrangement uses TRBV7-8 and TRBJ2-1, with 9 positions matching TRBD2. The germline V gene encodes CDR1 SGHVS and CDR2 FQNEAQ. With V trimmed by 5 bases and J by 4 bases, 6 bases remained unmatched. The CDR3 has 15 amino acids. DNA of the CDR3: TGTGCCAGCAGCCGACTAGCGGTTCAATACAATGAGCAGTTCTTC. This gives the protein CASSRLAVQYNEQFF. Full variable domain (outside the CDR3, taken from reference TRBV7-8 and TRBJ2-1): GAGVSQSPRYKVAKRGQDVALRCDPISGHVSLFWYQQALGQGPEFLTYFQNEAQLDKSGLPSDRFFAERPEGSVSTLKIQRTQQEDSAVYLCASSRLAVQYNEQFFGPGTRLTVL.

The J gene is TRBJ1-3, the V gene TRBV4-1; 8 bases agree with TRBD1. V shed 0 bases, J shed 4 bases, and the junction held 8 bases outside the gene matches. Germline assignment: CDR1 MGHRA and CDR2 YSYEKL. The CDR3 covers 17 residues. CDR3 DNA sequence: TGCGCCAGCAGCCAAGATCTCCAGGGGGCGGCGGGAAACACCATATATTTT. As protein: CASSQDLQGAAGNTIYF.

CDR3 protein: CASSAQGAATGELFF. In nucleotides, the CDR3 is TGTGCCAGCTCAGCACAGGGGGCAGCCACCGGGGAGCTGTTTTTT. The rearrangement links TRBV18 to TRBJ2-2, with 9 bases lining up with TRBD1. CDR3 size: 15 residues. Trimming cost V 5 bases and J 4 bases; bases outside gene matches: 5. Germline CDR1 and CDR2: KGHSH and LQKENI. Full variable domain (rest looked up from reference TRBV18 and TRBJ2-2): NAGVMQNPRHLVRRRGQEARLRCSPMKGHSHVYWYRQLPEEGLKFMVYLQKENIIDESGMPKERFSAEFPKEGPSILRIQQVVRGDSAAYFCASSAQGAATGELFFGEGSRLTVL.

Only one count was recorded for this clone. The chain is built from TRBV14 and TRBJ2-5; weak D call: TRBD2 (5 bases). The CDR3 contains 13 residues. Per germline, CDR1 SGHDN and CDR2 FVKESK. Between the trimmed V and J ends, which lost 4 bases and 5 bases, there was a span of 11 bases. CDR3 DNA sequence: TGTGCCAGCAGCCTCCTGAGAGGGGAGACCCAGTACTTC. It yields the protein CASSLLRGETQYF.

The CDR3 reads CASSKSGDQPQHF. As DNA, the CDR3 is TGTGCCAGCAGCAAGTCGGGGGATCAGCCCCAGCATTTT. The J gene is TRBJ1-5, the V gene TRBV3-1 (or the pseudogene TRBV3-2); possible D gene TRBD1, 5 bases. CDR3 size: 13 residues. The V and J ends lost 5 bases and 5 bases respectively, with 10 bases between them. Germline-derived CDR1 and CDR2 are LGHDT and YNNKEL (reference sequence).

The J gene is TRBJ1-3, the V gene TRBV29-1, with 7 bases matching TRBD1. This CDR3 has 12 residues. Germline CDR1 SQVTM, CDR2 ANQGSEA. With V trimmed by 5 bases and J by 4 bases, 2 bases remained unmatched. CDR3 sequence (DNA): TGCAGCGTTAGGACAGGAGGAAACACCATATATTTT. Encoded protein: CSVRTGGNTIYF.

V gene TRBV10-3 combines with J gene TRBJ1-2; a weak D match, TRBD1 (6 bases). The germline CDR1 and CDR2 sequences are ENHRY and SYGVKD. The CDR3 sequence is 12 residues long. The V gene lost 9 bases and the J gene lost 8 bases, with 16 bases spanning the gap. The CDR3 sequence is CAISWDTRGYTF. In DNA form, the CDR3 reads TGTGCCATTTCATGGGACACTAGGGGCTACACCTTC.